This T cell receptor beta chain was observed in a study of cytomegalovirus exposure and HLA in healthy donors. Findings of the study overall: In a later analysis, specific HLA alleles were associated with approximately 16,000 TCR beta sequences at a 0.05 false discovery rate. The authors listed approximately 160 TCR beta chains as cytomegalovirus-associated.

Both 60 Vbeta primers and 13 Jbeta primers went into the PCR. TCRdb's copy holds only in-frame clones and misses some; the assay was immunoSEQ multiplex PCR. The data show over 150,000 clones, around 80% seen once. The CDR3 is 13 residues long. V gave up 5 bases and J gave up 4 bases, with 12 bases separating them. Germline V gene sequence: CDR1 SEHNR, CDR2 FQNEAQ (reference sequence). The sample holds one count of this clone. Its antigen is undetermined. This chain links TRBV7-9 with TRBJ2-7; D remains ambiguous. Sample: PBMCs. This clonotype originated in a man aged 18 to 30 in good health and CMV-seronegative. The CDR3 DNA follows: TGTGCCAGCAGCCCCAGTAGCTATTACGAGCAGTACTTC. Protein: CASSPSSYYEQYF.